This is a list of T cell receptor beta chains from one sample in a study of shared clonotypes between healthy human individuals. Profiled with immunoSEQ multiplex PCR; TCRdb holds only in-frame clones, not every one. The table lists some 2,000,000 clones, approximately 94% of them singletons. Sequenced input: naive CD4+ T cells sorted from blood. The receptors shown here come from a man aged 18-30 years in good health. Each CDR3 is given with its conserved first and last residue. D genes are given only for firm matches. The listing skips clone size in some rows; elsewhere it reads once, few, many or a size class.

D: NA
J: TRBJ2-7
size: NA
V: TRBV2
length: 10
DNA: TGTGCCAGCAGTGAGCGGCAGGGAAACTTC
CDR3: CASSERQGNF

D: TRBD1
J: TRBJ2-7
size: NA
V: TRBV4-1
length: 15
DNA: TGCGCCAGCAGCCAACCGGGACAGCCAACCTACGAGCAGTACTTC
CDR3: CASSQPGQPTYEQYF

D: TRBD2
J: TRBJ2-5
size: NA
V: TRBV5-1
length: 17
DNA: TGCGCCAGCAGCTTGTTTGGACTAGCGGGTTTCCAAGAGACCCAGTACTTC
CDR3: CASSLFGLAGFQETQYF

D: NA
J: TRBJ1-4
size: NA
V: TRBV4-1
length: 15
DNA: TGCGCCAGCTACGCCGCGGCGGGGGAGACGGAAAAACTGTTTTTT
CDR3: CASYAAAGETEKLFF

D: TRBD1
J: TRBJ2-7
size: NA
V: TRBV6-5
length: 12
DNA: TGTGCCAGCGGACAGGGACCCTACGAGCAGTACTTC
CDR3: CASGQGPYEQYF

D: NA
J: TRBJ2-7
size: NA
V: TRBV7-6
length: 13
DNA: TGTGCCAGCAGCTTAGCCATCTCCTACGAGCAGTACTTC
CDR3: CASSLAISYEQYF

D: TRBD2
J: TRBJ2-2
size: NA
V: TRBV11-2
length: 16
DNA: TGTGCCAGCAGACCTCTAGCGGGAGGGCCGTTCGGGGAGCTGTTTTTT
CDR3: CASRPLAGGPFGELFF

D: TRBD1
J: TRBJ2-7
size: NA
V: TRBV28
length: 13
DNA: TGTGCCAGCAGTTCAACAGGGGGAAGCGAGCAGTACTTC
CDR3: CASSSTGGSEQYF

D: NA
J: TRBJ1-6
size: NA
V: TRBV4-1
length: 14
DNA: TGCGCCAGCAGCCACCCGGCCTATAATTCACCCCTCCACTTT
CDR3: CASSHPAYNSPLHF

D: NA
J: TRBJ1-5
size: once
V: TRBV19
length: 15
DNA: TGTGCCAGTCGGGCGCTGGCCACTAGCAATCAGCCCCAGCATTTT
CDR3: CASRALATSNQPQHF

D: NA
J: TRBJ1-4
size: NA
V: TRBV5-5
length: 14
DNA: TGTGCCAGCAGCTTGGGACGGACAAATGAAAAACTGTTTTTT
CDR3: CASSLGRTNEKLFF

D: NA
J: TRBJ2-1
size: NA
V: TRBV7-2
length: 14
DNA: TGTGCCAGCAGCCGAATAATGTTAGGGGATGAGCAGTTCTTC
CDR3: CASSRIMLGDEQFF

D: TRBD2
J: TRBJ2-3
size: NA
V: TRBV29-1
length: 15
DNA: TGCAGCGTGAACGGGGGGTGGACCGGGACAGATACGCAGTATTTT
CDR3: CSVNGGWTGTDTQYF

D: TRBD2
J: TRBJ2-3
size: NA
V: TRBV5-1
length: 16
DNA: TGCGCCAGCAGCCTCCGACTAGCGGTGCGCACAGATACGCAGTATTTT
CDR3: CASSLRLAVRTDTQYF

D: NA
J: TRBJ1-1
size: NA
V: TRBV29-1
length: 14
DNA: TGCAGCGTTGAGTCACAGATAATGAACACTGAAGCTTTCTTT
CDR3: CSVESQIMNTEAFF

D: TRBD1
J: TRBJ1-1
size: NA
V: TRBV7-2
length: 14
DNA: TGTGCCAGCAGCCAAGGACAGGGGAGGACTGAAGCTTTCTTT
CDR3: CASSQGQGRTEAFF

D: NA
J: TRBJ2-7
size: NA
V: TRBV7-9
length: 14
DNA: TGTGCCAGCAGCTTATCGGCGGCAACCTACGAGCAGTACTTC
CDR3: CASSLSAATYEQYF

D: NA
J: TRBJ1-1
size: NA
V: TRBV11-2
length: 14
DNA: TGTGCCAGCAGCTCACAGGGAGTGAACACTGAAGCTTTCTTT
CDR3: CASSSQGVNTEAFF

D: NA
J: TRBJ1-2
size: NA
V: TRBV18
length: 16
DNA: TGTGCCAGCTCACCACAACAGGCGCAAACTAACTATGGCTACACCTTC
CDR3: CASSPQQAQTNYGYTF

D: NA
J: TRBJ1-5
size: NA
V: TRBV10-2
length: 12
DNA: TGCGCCAGCAGTGAGGGCAATCAGCCCCAGCATTTT
CDR3: CASSEGNQPQHF

D: TRBD2
J: TRBJ2-7
size: NA
V: TRBV9
length: 15
DNA: TGTGCCAGCAGCGTTAGCGGGCGGGACCTTTACGAGCAGTACTTC
CDR3: CASSVSGRDLYEQYF

D: NA
J: TRBJ2-3
size: NA
V: TRBV13
length: 13
DNA: TGTGCCAGCAGCGACGGTACGACAGATACGCAGTATTTT
CDR3: CASSDGTTDTQYF

D: TRBD2
J: TRBJ2-1
size: NA
V: TRBV14
length: 16
DNA: TGTGCCAGCACCGGACTAGCGGGGCTTTCCTACAATGAGCAGTTCTTC
CDR3: CASTGLAGLSYNEQFF

D: TRBD1
J: TRBJ2-7
size: NA
V: TRBV7-7
length: 15
DNA: TGTGCTAGCAGCTCCGGACAGGGGAGTACCTACGAGCAGTACTTC
CDR3: CASSSGQGSTYEQYF

D: NA
J: TRBJ2-3
size: NA
V: TRBV11-2
length: 14
DNA: TGTGCCAGCAGCTTATCCAGGGCCTCAGATACGCAGTATTTT
CDR3: CASSLSRASDTQYF

D: NA
J: TRBJ2-3
size: NA
V: TRBV7-9
length: 15
DNA: TGTGCCAGCAGCTCAAGACTAGAGGCAACAGATACGCAGTATTTT
CDR3: CASSSRLEATDTQYF

D: NA
J: TRBJ1-2
size: NA
V: TRBV4-2
length: 14
DNA: TGTGCCAGCAGCCAAGATCCAGGGAGCTATGGCTACACCTTC
CDR3: CASSQDPGSYGYTF

D: TRBD1
J: TRBJ2-7
size: NA
V: TRBV18
length: 17
DNA: TGTGCCAGCTCAAAATTGCCAGGGGGCTCCCTTTTTTACGAGCAGTACTTC
CDR3: CASSKLPGGSLFYEQYF

D: TRBD1
J: TRBJ1-1
size: NA
V: TRBV28
length: 16
DNA: TGTGCCATCAGGGGGGGGTACCTAGGGTCGGACACTGAAGCTTTCTTT
CDR3: CAIRGGYLGSDTEAFF

D: NA
J: TRBJ2-5
size: NA
V: TRBV18
length: 12
DNA: TGTGCCAGCTCACCGGGAGGTGAGACCCAGTACTTC
CDR3: CASSPGGETQYF

D: TRBD2
J: TRBJ2-7
size: NA
V: TRBV5-1
length: 14
DNA: TGCGCCAGCAGCTTATCTAGCGGGAGCCACGAGCAGTACTTC
CDR3: CASSLSSGSHEQYF

D: NA
J: TRBJ1-5
size: NA
V: TRBV7-6
length: 16
DNA: TGTGCCAGCAGCTTAGCGGGGTCAGGCGGCAATCAGCCCCAGCATTTT
CDR3: CASSLAGSGGNQPQHF

D: NA
J: TRBJ2-3
size: NA
V: TRBV20-1
length: 10
DNA: TGCAGTGCTTCTAGCGATACGCAGTATTTT
CDR3: CSASSDTQYF

D: NA
J: TRBJ2-5
size: few
V: TRBV5-1
length: 13
DNA: TGCGCCAGCAGCTTGGGAGGCCAAGAGACCCAGTACTTC
CDR3: CASSLGGQETQYF

D: TRBD1
J: TRBJ2-7
size: NA
V: TRBV6-5
length: 14
DNA: TGTGCCAGCAGCCGTGACAGGGTCTCCAACGAGCAGTACTTC
CDR3: CASSRDRVSNEQYF